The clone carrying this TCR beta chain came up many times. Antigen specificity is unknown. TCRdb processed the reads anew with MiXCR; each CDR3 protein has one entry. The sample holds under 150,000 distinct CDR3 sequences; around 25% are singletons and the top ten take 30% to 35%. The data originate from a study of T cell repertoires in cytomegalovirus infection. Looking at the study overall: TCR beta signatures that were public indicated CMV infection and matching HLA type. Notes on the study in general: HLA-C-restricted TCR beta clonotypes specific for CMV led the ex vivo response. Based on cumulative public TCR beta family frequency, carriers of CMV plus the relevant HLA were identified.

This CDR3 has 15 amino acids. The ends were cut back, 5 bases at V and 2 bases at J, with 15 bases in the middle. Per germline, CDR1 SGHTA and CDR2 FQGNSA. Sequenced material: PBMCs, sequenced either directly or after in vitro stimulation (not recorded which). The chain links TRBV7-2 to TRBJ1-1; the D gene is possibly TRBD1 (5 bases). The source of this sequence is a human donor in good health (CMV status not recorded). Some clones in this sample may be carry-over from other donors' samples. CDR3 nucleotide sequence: TGTGCCAGCAGCCCGGAGGGGTCACGTAACACTGAAGCTTTCTTT. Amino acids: CASSPEGSRNTEAFF.